Sequencing of this T cell receptor beta chain was carried out in a study of T cell changes during pregnancy in multiple sclerosis. This CDR3 region has 14 residues. Germline CDR1 reads MNHNS; CDR2 reads SASEGT. The V segment lost 6 bases and the J segment 4 bases; nucleotides outside the gene matches: 8. The data were produced by immunoSEQ multiplex PCR, yet TCRdb's version contains in-frame clones alone and is incomplete. The sample lists around 77,000 clones, just over 90% seen once, with approximately 1.1% in the top ten. The specimen comprised peripheral blood, sampled in the third trimester of pregnancy. V usage is TRBV6-1 and J usage is TRBJ2-7; 8 bases map to TRBD2. This TCR was sampled from a female donor with multiple sclerosis, enrolled in a pregnancy study. The CDR3, as DNA: TGTGCCAGCAGAGACCGACTAGCGAGTTACGAGCAGTACTTC. Its protein is CASRDRLASYEQYF.